Shown below are 25 T cell receptor beta chains from a single sample sequenced in a study of shared clonotypes between healthy human individuals. Naive CD8 populations comprised CD45RO-negative cells positively selected for CCR7, excluding terminally differentiated effector memory CD45RA+ cells. Repertoires were generated with immunoSEQ multiplex PCR, while TCRdb's copy carries only in-frame clones and drops some. The top ten clones hold about 0.12% of a sample with hundreds of thousands of clones, approximately 96% of them seen once. Source material: naive CD8+ T cells sorted from blood. The receptors shown here come from a woman aged 25-40 years in good health.

This clone has a single count. The chain employs TRBV10-2 and TRBJ1-5; tentative D call: TRBD1 (5 bases). V dropped 2 bases and J dropped 3 bases, with 14 bases sitting between them. CDR1 is WSHSY and CDR2 is SAAADI in the germline V gene. The CDR3 consists of 16 residues. Here the CDR3 reads CASSEVGAALNQPQHF. The CDR3 coding sequence is TGCGCCAGCAGTGAGGTCGGGGCAGCCCTCAATCAGCCCCAGCATTTT.

The rearrangement links TRBV15 to TRBJ2-7; possibly TRBD2 for D (6 bases). CDR1 is LNHNV, CDR2 YYDKDF, per germline (reference sequence). This CDR3 contains 14 residues. The V end lost 5 bases, the J end lost 3 bases, and 14 bases lay between the germline ends. This CDR3 reads CATSRGDPYYEQYF. CDR3 bases: TGTGCCACCAGCCGCGGGGACCCTTACTACGAGCAGTACTTC.

The rearrangement joins TRBV19 to TRBJ2-1, with unresolved D. The CDR3 extends over 15 amino acids. Trimming shortened V by 4 bases and J by 0 bases, and 10 bases separated the two germline ends. Germline lookup yields CDR1 LNHDA and CDR2 SQIVND (reference sequence). The CDR3 DNA sequence: TGTGCCAGTAGTACCCCCCGGAGCTCCTACAATGAGCAGTTCTTC. Amino acid sequence: CASSTPRSSYNEQFF.

J is TRBJ2-7 and V is TRBV7-9, with 8 bases aligning to TRBD1. Trimming cost V 6 bases and J 3 bases; bases outside gene matches: 4. Germline V lookup: CDR1 SEHNR, CDR2 FQNEAQ (reference sequence). CDR3 length equals 13 residues. The CDR3 nucleotides read TGTGCCAGCAGTCCCACAGGGGGCTACGAGCAGTACTTC. This sequence encodes CASSPTGGYEQYF.

For this clone: The same CDR3 arises from other DNA sequences in this sample as well. The chain has TRBV5-6 and TRBJ1-2, with TRBD1 matching over 7 bases. With V trimmed by 4 bases and J by 2 bases, 2 bases remained unmatched. CDR3 size: 13 residues. CDR1 and CDR2 (germline): SGHDT, YYEEEE. The CDR3 sequence: CASSPGQNYGYTF. CDR3 DNA: TGTGCCAGCAGCCCGGGACAGAACTATGGCTACACCTTC.

The V gene is TRBV6-1, the J gene TRBJ2-7, with D maybe TRBD1 (6 bases). V was clipped by 7 bases and J by 6 bases, with 13 bases between them. The CDR3 contains 12 residues. Germline loops: CDR1 MNHNS, CDR2 SASEGT. The CDR3 DNA reads as TGTGCCAGCACCCAGGGGTCGGTCGAGCAGTACTTC. This codes for CASTQGSVEQYF.

J is TRBJ2-7 and V is TRBV27; D is ambiguous. The V gene's germline CDR1 is MNHEY and CDR2 SMNVEV (reference sequence). This CDR3 region has 12 residues. The V end was cut by 10 bases, the J end by 4 bases, with 14 bases between. CDR3 in amino acids: CATIIGGYEQYF. CDR3 bases: TGTGCCACTATAATTGGCGGTTACGAGCAGTACTTC.

V usage is TRBV9 and J usage is TRBJ1-1; 11 nucleotides line up with TRBD1. In germline, CDR1 is SGDLS, CDR2 YYNGEE. The CDR3 totals 17 residues. V shed 0 bases, J shed 0 bases, and the junction held 4 bases outside the gene matches. CDR3 residues: CASSVGWTGGMNTEAFF. In DNA form, the CDR3 reads TGTGCCAGCAGCGTAGGGTGGACAGGGGGCATGAACACTGAAGCTTTCTTT.

The sample holds one count of this clone. The J gene is TRBJ1-1, the V gene TRBV7-9, with TRBD1 as a possible D gene (5 bases). Germline-derived CDR1 and CDR2 are SEHNR and FQNEAQ (reference sequence). The CDR3 contains 13 residues. V lost 8 bases, J lost 3 bases, and 13 bases lay in between. CDR3 sequence (DNA): TGTGCCAGCGAGGGCTCAGGGCACACTGAAGCTTTCTTT. Its protein is CASEGSGHTEAFF.

The V call is TRBV2, the J call TRBJ2-3; TRBD2 aligns across 7 bases. Germline V gives CDR1 SNHLY, CDR2 FYNNEI. The V segment lost 2 bases and the J segment 5 bases; nucleotides outside the gene matches: 10. CDR3 length: 16 amino acids. CDR3 amino acids: CASSELGGGLVDTQYF. CDR3 bases: TGTGCCAGCAGTGAATTGGGGGGAGGGTTAGTAGATACGCAGTATTTT.

The chain uses TRBV5-1 and TRBJ1-4, with TRBD1 matching 8 bases. Per germline, CDR1 SGHRS and CDR2 YFSETQ. CDR3 length: 15 residues. With V trimmed by 6 bases and J by 4 bases, 8 bases remained unmatched. DNA for the CDR3: TGCGCCAGCAAATCCGGGACAGGTCTTAATGAAAAACTGTTTTTT. It yields the protein CASKSGTGLNEKLFF. The variable domain in full, with the rest retrieved from reference TRBV5-1 and TRBJ1-4, is KAGVTQTPRYLIKTRGQQVTLSCSPISGHRSVSWYQQTPGQGLQFLFEYFSETQRNKGNFPGRFSGRQFSNSRSEMNVSTLELGDSALYLCASKSGTGLNEKLFFGSGTQLSVL.

The V call is TRBV27, the J call TRBJ2-5, with TRBD1 identical over 10 bases. This CDR3 comprises 16 residues. Germline V gene sequence: CDR1 MNHEY, CDR2 SMNVEV (reference sequence). V gave up 7 bases and J gave up 5 bases; unmatched junction bases: 13. DNA for the CDR3: TGTGCCAGCAACCGCCTACCGGACAGGGGGGCGGAGACCCAGTACTTC. Protein sequence: CASNRLPDRGAETQYF.

The chain has TRBV6-1 and TRBJ2-5; maybe TRBD2 (7 bases). Germline V gene lookup returns CDR1 MNHNS and CDR2 SASEGT. The germline V and J ends were trimmed by 2 bases and 11 bases, with 18 bases remaining between them. The CDR3 loop spans 14 amino acids. For the CDR3, the DNA is TGTGCCAGCAGTGAACGGACGGGGGCGGGGGAGCAGTACTTC. It specifies CASSERTGAGEQYF.

The rearrangement uses TRBV4-2 and TRBJ1-4; D might be TRBD1 (5 bases). V was trimmed by 4 bases and J by 7 bases, leaving 25 bases between them. There are 18 residues in the CDR3. In germline, CDR1 is LGHNA, CDR2 YNFKEQ. The CDR3 DNA reads TGTGCCAGCAGCCCCGGCTGGGGGGATATAGTACCTGGTGAAAAACTGTTTTTT. This encodes CASSPGWGDIVPGEKLFF.

This chain uses TRBV6-1 with TRBJ1-5; no firm D call. This CDR3 has 16 residues. V dropped 3 bases and J dropped 1 base, with 13 bases sitting between them. Looked up from germline, CDR1 is MNHNS and CDR2 is SASEGT. CDR3 in amino acids: CASSDPGLASNQPQHF. In DNA form, the CDR3 reads TGTGCCAGCAGTGATCCTGGGTTGGCGAGCAATCAGCCCCAGCATTTT.

The chain employs TRBV6-6 and TRBJ2-3; D gene uncertain. Germline assignment: CDR1 MNHNY and CDR2 SVGAGI (reference sequence). This CDR3 has 14 residues. V was shortened by 8 bases and J by 0 bases, with 12 bases between the two germline ends. The DNA for the CDR3 is TGTGCCAGCGAAGATAACTATAGCACAGATACGCAGTATTTT. Residues: CASEDNYSTDTQYF.

The chain carries TRBV9 and TRBJ2-3, with 7 bases fitting TRBD2. CDR1 and CDR2 (germline): SGDLS, YYNGEE. Trimming took 4 bases from V and 2 from J; bases not matched to a gene: 7. The CDR3 is made up of 15 amino acids. CDR3 in DNA: TGTGCCAGCAGCCCTATAGCGGGCGTCACAGATACGCAGTATTTT. It is translated as CASSPIAGVTDTQYF.

The V gene is TRBV19, the J gene TRBJ2-3; 8 positions match TRBD2. The CDR3 covers 16 residues. Germline V gives CDR1 LNHDA, CDR2 SQIVND (reference sequence). V trimming: 6 bases; J trimming: 0 bases; junction bases outside the gene matches: 8. The CDR3 DNA reads TGTGCCAGTAGGGCGCTTAGCGGGACTAGCACAGATACGCAGTATTTT. This codes for CASRALSGTSTDTQYF.

This clone was counted between two and nine times. This chain uses TRBV7-2 with TRBJ2-7; 7 bases match TRBD2. Per germline, CDR1 SGHTA and CDR2 FQGNSA. This CDR3 spans 15 amino acids. Trimming took 5 bases from V and 2 from J; bases not matched to a gene: 9. CDR3 in amino acids: CASSLWGGRAYEQYF. The CDR3 DNA reads as TGTGCCAGCAGCCTTTGGGGTGGGAGGGCCTACGAGCAGTACTTC.

V gene TRBV4-1 combines with J gene TRBJ2-3, with 7 nucleotides matching TRBD1. The V segment lost 4 bases and the J segment 2 bases; nucleotides outside the gene matches: 9. Germline loops: CDR1 MGHRA, CDR2 YSYEKL. This CDR3 has 16 residues. CDR3 in amino acids: CASSPSTGWDTDTQYF. The CDR3 DNA sequence: TGCGCCAGCAGCCCATCGACAGGGTGGGACACAGATACGCAGTATTTT.

CDR3 loop: CASSLRLASADTQYF. The DNA of the CDR3 is TGTGCCAGCAGTCTCAGACTAGCGTCCGCAGATACGCAGTATTTT. This chain uses TRBV27 with TRBJ2-3; 8 bases map to TRBD2. CDR1 and CDR2 (germline): MNHEY, SMNVEV (reference sequence). The CDR3 has 15 amino acids. V gave up 5 bases and J gave up 4 bases; unmatched junction bases: 8.

The chain links TRBV19 to TRBJ1-4; D gene unclear. Per the germline V gene, CDR1 is LNHDA and CDR2 is SQIVND (reference sequence). Trimming shortened V by 5 bases and J by 0 bases, and 10 bases separated the two germline ends. The length of the CDR3 is 15 residues. CDR3 bases: TGTGCCAGTAGTTCGGACGATGCAACTAATGAAAAACTGTTTTTT. It yields the protein CASSSDDATNEKLFF.

The chain uses TRBV27 and TRBJ2-3, with a weak D call TRBD1 (6 bases). This CDR3 contains 14 residues. Trimming pared 2 bases from V and 8 bases from J, leaving 14 bases between. Germline CDR1 reads MNHEY; CDR2 reads SMNVEV (reference sequence). In DNA form, the CDR3 reads TGTGCCAGCAGTTTAGGGCAGGGGCTCATTACGCAGTATTTT. This gives the protein CASSLGQGLITQYF.

The chain recombines TRBV2 with TRBJ2-7, with a weak D call TRBD1 (6 bases). Trimming shortened V by 3 bases and J by 0 bases, and 12 bases separated the two germline ends. CDR1 and CDR2 from the germline V gene are SNHLY and FYNNEI. The CDR3 consists of 15 residues. Here the CDR3 DNA reads TGTGCCAGCAGTGAGCGGACAGAATACTCCTACGAGCAGTACTTC. It encodes CASSERTEYSYEQYF. Full variable domain (remainder filled in from reference TRBV2 and TRBJ2-7): EPEVTQTPSHQVTQMGQEVILRCVPISNHLYFYWYRQILGQKVEFLVSFYNNEISEKSEIFDDQFSVERPDGSNFTLKIRSTKLEDSAMYFCASSERTEYSYEQYFGPGTRLTVT.

The chain employs TRBV13 and TRBJ2-7; D gene ambiguous. CDR3 size: 12 residues. The V end lost 4 bases, the J end lost 2 bases, and 6 bases lay between the germline ends. Looked up from germline, CDR1 is PRHDT and CDR2 is FYEKMQ (reference sequence). In DNA, the CDR3 is TGTGCCAGCAGCTCAGTCCCCTACGAGCAGTACTTC. This sequence encodes CASSSVPYEQYF.